Described below is a single TCR beta chain sequence and its context. No antigen is known for it. Relative to the germline gene, one junction end is altered; a read error may explain this. No fewer than 5 micrograms of total RNA were isolated from every sample. This entry is derived from a study of blood T cells in healthy people across ages. In the study overall: For every two T cells, template switching captured about one barcoded beta molecule.

PCR was performed a second time for roughly 7 to 12 cycles using a sample-barcoded 5' primer and a J-beta primer mix. MiXCR, applied by TCRdb to the 5' RACE reads, yields one record per CDR3 protein. In the table there are about 1.8 million distinct CDR3 sequences, 49% of which are singletons. Overall study findings and caveats: From one million sequenced T cells, diversity estimates were lower bounds.

The sequencing input was blood. This clonotype was obtained from a woman between 40 and 50 years old in good health.

The CDR3 sequence: CASSLVGTNNNVQFF. The CDR3 nucleotides are TGTGCCAGCAGTTTAGTGGGGACCAATAACAATGTGCAGTTCTTC. The chain couples TRBV12-3 or TRBV12-4 to TRBJ2-1; perhaps D is TRBD1 or TRBD2 (5 bases each). The CDR3 is 15 amino acids.